These 24 T cell receptor beta chains originate from one sample sequenced in a study of cytomegalovirus exposure and HLA in healthy donors. PCR employed 60 Vbeta and 13 Jbeta primers. Sequencing was performed with immunoSEQ multiplex PCR; in TCRdb, only in-frame clones are kept and a portion is missing. The sample comprises approximately 200,000 clones, more than 75% of which are singletons, and 6% to 8% rests with the top ten. The sample consisted of PBMCs. These TCRs come from a woman aged 45-65 years in good health and CMV-seropositive.

This chain links TRBV2 with TRBJ2-7; 10 nucleotides align to TRBD2. With 5 bases clipped from V and 3 bases from J, the junction kept 7 bases outside the gene matches. The germline gives CDR1 SNHLY, CDR2 FYNNEI. The CDR3 has 15 residues. CDR3 DNA: TGTGCCAGCAGTCCCACCGGGACTAGCGACTACGAGCAGTACTTC. Translating it yields CASSPTGTSDYEQYF. The full variable domain, in which reference TRBV2 and TRBJ2-7 provide the parts outside the CDR3, is EPEVTQTPSHQVTQMGQEVILRCVPISNHLYFYWYRQILGQKVEFLVSFYNNEISEKSEIFDDQFSVERPDGSNFTLKIRSTKLEDSAMYFCASSPTGTSDYEQYFGPGTRLTVT.

The CDR3 is CASSHATSGGYNEQFF. The CDR3 region has the DNA TGCGCCAGCAGCCACGCTACTAGCGGGGGCTACAATGAGCAGTTCTTC. The chain combines TRBV4-3 with TRBJ2-1; the match to TRBD2 covers 11 bases. J gave up 3 bases and V 3 bases, and 4 bases lay outside the gene matches. The CDR3 sequence is 16 residues long. The germline CDR1 and CDR2 sequences are LGHNA and YSLEER.

The CDR3 is CASSPALDSPLHF. In nucleotides, the CDR3 is TGTGCCAGCAGCCCCGCGCTGGATTCACCCCTCCACTTT. The chain combines TRBV5-8 with TRBJ1-6; D is ambiguous. Trimming took off 4 bases at V and 8 bases at J, with 10 bases between the two ends. Germline lookup yields CDR1 SGHTS and CDR2 YDEGEE. This CDR3 has 13 residues.

This clone occurred once. The chain joins TRBV6-5 to TRBJ2-7; 9 nucleotides agree with TRBD1. The germline CDR1 and CDR2 sequences are MNHEY and SVGAGI. This CDR3 comprises 14 residues. Germline trimming cut 0 bases from V and 6 bases from J; bases unmatched to any gene: 3. CDR3 sequence (DNA): TGTGCCAGCAGTTACTCCGGGACAGGGAGCGAGCAGTACTTC. Translating gives CASSYSGTGSEQYF.

The CDR3 reads CASSSPGMGNTIYF. CDR3 coding DNA: TGTGCCAGCAGTTCCCCAGGGATGGGAAACACCATATATTTT. J is TRBJ1-3 and V is TRBV27; possible D gene TRBD1, 5 bases. CDR1 and CDR2 (germline): MNHEY, SMNVEV (reference sequence). The length of the CDR3 is 14 residues. Trimming pared 4 bases from V and 4 bases from J, leaving 11 bases between.

The gene calls are TRBV6-5 and TRBJ2-5, with TRBD2 matching over 7 bases. Unmatched junction bases numbered 2, after V lost 2 bases and J lost 2 bases. Germline CDR1 is MNHEY and CDR2 is SVGAGI. The CDR3 extends over 14 amino acids. The CDR3 reads CASSYGTNQETQYF. The CDR3 coding sequence is TGTGCCAGCAGTTACGGGACTAATCAAGAGACCCAGTACTTC.

This chain links TRBV7-2 with TRBJ2-7, with 8 bases aligning to TRBD1. CDR3 length: 13 residues. CDR1 and CDR2 from the germline V gene are SGHTA and FQGNSA. The ends lost 5 bases at V and 5 bases at J; junction bases unmatched: 5. The CDR3 DNA follows: TGTGCCAGCAGCCGGCAGGGGGCCGACGAGCAGTACTTC. It yields the protein CASSRQGADEQYF. The full variable domain, completed using reference TRBV7-2 and TRBJ2-7, is GAGVSQSPSNKVTEKGKDVELRCDPISGHTALYWYRQSLGQGLEFLIYFQGNSAPDKSGLPSDRFSAERTGGSVSTLTIQRTQQEDSAVYLCASSRQGADEQYFGPGTRLTVT.

The rearrangement joins TRBV18 to TRBJ2-1; no clear D gene. Trimming removed 6 bases from V and 3 bases from J, with 9 bases in between. The germline V gene encodes CDR1 KGHSH and CDR2 LQKENI. CDR3 size: 13 residues. CDR3 nucleotide sequence: TGTGCCAGCTCTGTAGCTAGCTACAATGAGCAGTTCTTC. Residues: CASSVASYNEQFF. The full variable domain, with the rest looked up from reference TRBV18 and TRBJ2-1, is NAGVMQNPRHLVRRRGQEARLRCSPMKGHSHVYWYRQLPEEGLKFMVYLQKENIIDESGMPKERFSAEFPKEGPSILRIQQVVRGDSAAYFCASSVASYNEQFFGPGTRLTVL.

The chain has TRBV2 and TRBJ2-5; 8 nucleotides line up with TRBD1. J gave up 4 bases and V 3 bases, and 7 bases lay outside the gene matches. This CDR3 spans 15 amino acids. Germline-derived CDR1 and CDR2 are SNHLY and FYNNEI. The CDR3 coding sequence is TGTGCCAGCAGTGAGGGACAGGCCAGGCGAGAGACCCAGTACTTC. Translated: CASSEGQARRETQYF.

The rearrangement uses TRBV5-4 and TRBJ2-2; D ambiguous. The CDR3 extends over 13 amino acids. The germline V gene has CDR1 SGHNT and CDR2 YYREEE (reference sequence). V was pared by 3 bases and J by 1 base, with 4 bases between. The CDR3 DNA reads as TGTGCCAGCAGCTCCGGGAACACCGGGGAGCTGTTTTTT. It codes for CASSSGNTGELFF.

CDR3 sequence: CASSFPDNQPQHF. DNA for the CDR3: TGTGCCAGCAGTTTTCCAGACAATCAGCCCCAGCATTTT. The J gene is TRBJ1-5, the V gene TRBV28; D gene uncertain. Germline values: CDR1 MDHEN, CDR2 SYDVKM. V lost 3 bases to trimming and J lost 3 bases, with 6 bases between them. The CDR3 extends over 13 amino acids.

J is TRBJ2-1 and V is TRBV5-4; a weak D match, TRBD1 (7 bases). The CDR3 runs to 17 residues. The V end was cut by 4 bases, the J end by 3 bases, with 20 bases between. CDR1 and CDR2 (germline): SGHNT, YYREEE (reference sequence). The CDR3 coding sequence is TGTGCCAGCAGCCCCCCGCGTGGGGGGACAGACTACAATGAGCAGTTCTTC. Translating gives CASSPPRGGTDYNEQFF.

This clone has a handful of counts. This rearrangement joins TRBV9 to TRBJ2-3, with 8 bases identical to TRBD2. Germline V lookup: CDR1 SGDLS, CDR2 YYNGEE. The CDR3 contains 14 residues. Unmatched junction bases numbered 1, after V lost 0 bases and J lost 4 bases. The CDR3 loop is CASSVGTSPDTQYF. The CDR3 DNA follows: TGTGCCAGCAGCGTAGGGACTAGCCCAGATACGCAGTATTTT. The entire variable domain, with the rest obtained from reference TRBV9 and TRBJ2-3, is as follows: DSGVTQTPKHLITATGQRVTLRCSPRSGDLSVYWYQQSLDQGLQFLIQYYNGEERAKGNILERFSAQQFPDLHSELNLSSLELGDSALYFCASSVGTSPDTQYFGPGTRLTVL.

The V and J genes are TRBV10-3 and TRBJ1-4; a weak D match, TRBD1 (6 bases). The CDR3 is 15 amino acids. The V end lost 4 bases, the J end lost 5 bases, and 14 bases lay between the germline ends. Germline CDR1 reads ENHRY; CDR2 reads SYGVKD. The CDR3 protein is CAISATGMANEKLFF. The CDR3 coding sequence is TGTGCCATCAGTGCTACAGGGATGGCCAATGAAAAACTGTTTTTT.

The V and J genes are TRBV28 and TRBJ1-6; no clear D gene. V was trimmed by 5 bases and J by 13 bases, leaving 15 bases between them. Germline V CDR1 and CDR2: MDHEN, SYDVKM. The CDR3 runs to 13 residues. The CDR3 loop is CASSPPPSAPLHF. The CDR3 nucleotides are TGTGCCAGCAGTCCCCCCCCAAGCGCCCCCCTCCACTTT.

The rearrangement links TRBV18 to TRBJ2-7; weak D call: TRBD2 (6 bases). CDR3 length: 16 amino acids. Germline V gene data show CDR1 as KGHSH and CDR2 as LQKENI. The V and J ends lost 1 base and 0 bases respectively, with 13 bases between them. The CDR3 coding sequence is TGTGCCAGCTCACCACGGGAGGTCCGCGGCTCCTACGAGCAGTACTTC. It codes for CASSPREVRGSYEQYF.

The chain links TRBV25-1 to TRBJ2-1, with 7 positions matching TRBD1. J lost 5 bases, V lost 6 bases, and 4 bases had no gene match. This CDR3 spans 13 amino acids. Looked up from germline, CDR1 is MGHDK and CDR2 is SYGVNS. The DNA for the CDR3 is TGTGCCAGCAGGGGGACAGCAAACAATGAGCAGTTCTTC. It translates to CASRGTANNEQFF.

V gene TRBV27 combines with J gene TRBJ1-6, with 9 bases aligning to TRBD1. V dropped 4 bases and J dropped 9; count of bases not matched to a gene: 7. The length of the CDR3 is 15 residues. Germline CDR1 and CDR2: MNHEY and SMNVEV (reference sequence). This CDR3 is CASSSLETGGSPLHF. CDR3 DNA sequence: TGTGCCAGCAGTTCCCTCGAGACAGGGGGTTCACCCCTCCACTTT.

The V call is TRBV2, the J call TRBJ2-1; 10 bases are shared with TRBD2. Unmatched junction bases numbered 10, after V lost 11 bases and J lost 9 bases. The germline V gene has CDR1 SNHLY and CDR2 FYNNEI. The CDR3 is 13 residues long. The CDR3 spells CAQRTSGGGEQFF. The CDR3 region has the DNA TGTGCCCAACGGACTAGCGGTGGAGGTGAGCAGTTCTTC.

The rearrangement links TRBV11-2 to TRBJ1-4; TRBD1 is a possible D gene (6 bases). CDR1 and CDR2 (germline): SGHAT, FQNNGV. This CDR3 contains 16 residues. The V end lost 2 bases, the J end lost 6 bases, and 16 bases lay between the germline ends. CDR3 in DNA: TGTGCCAGCAGCTTACGCACAAAGGGGGGGTATGAAAAACTGTTTTTT. It codes for CASSLRTKGGYEKLFF.

The chain links TRBV19 to TRBJ2-7, with TRBD1 as a possible D gene (6 bases). CDR3 length: 14 residues. V was trimmed by 7 bases and J by 3 bases, leaving 16 bases between them. Germline CDR1 and CDR2: LNHDA and SQIVND (reference sequence). Written as DNA, the CDR3 is TGTGCCAGTACTCCAACCGGGACAATCTACGAGCAGTACTTC. Its protein product is CASTPTGTIYEQYF. Full variable domain (missing parts from reference TRBV19 and TRBJ2-7): DGGITQSPKYLFRKEGQNVTLSCEQNLNHDAMYWYRQDPGQGLRLIYYSQIVNDFQKGDIAEGYSVSREKKESFPLTVTSAQKNPTAFYLCASTPTGTIYEQYFGPGTRLTVT.

The chain combines TRBV28 with TRBJ1-1, with D maybe TRBD1 (5 bases). V was clipped by 5 bases and J by 3 bases, with 16 bases between them. From germline, CDR1 is MDHEN and CDR2 SYDVKM. The CDR3 is 15 amino acids. CDR3 residues: CASSPSVGAYTEAFF. In DNA form, the CDR3 reads TGTGCCAGCAGTCCCTCGGTTGGGGCCTACACTGAAGCTTTCTTT.

The chain couples TRBV7-9 to TRBJ2-7, with 8 bases fitting TRBD1. J gave up 2 bases and V 4 bases, and 13 bases lay outside the gene matches. This CDR3 spans 17 amino acids. Per germline, CDR1 SEHNR and CDR2 FQNEAQ (reference sequence). The CDR3 spells CASSSALIGQGPYEQYF. DNA of the CDR3: TGTGCCAGCAGCTCAGCGTTGATAGGACAGGGTCCCTACGAGCAGTACTTC. Full variable domain (outside the CDR3, taken from reference TRBV7-9 and TRBJ2-7): DTGVSQNPRHKITKRGQNVTFRCDPISEHNRLYWYRQTLGQGPEFLTYFQNEAQLEKSRLLSDRFSAERPKGSFSTLEIQRTEQGDSAMYLCASSSALIGQGPYEQYFGPGTRLTVT.

The chain joins TRBV29-1 to TRBJ1-4, with 8 bases aligning to TRBD1. CDR3 length: 13 amino acids. The V and J ends lost 6 bases and 6 bases, in that order; junction bases with no gene match: 6. Per the germline V gene, CDR1 is SQVTM and CDR2 is ANQGSEA. The CDR3 here is CSVSQGADEKLFF. The CDR3, as DNA: TGCAGCGTCTCGCAGGGGGCGGATGAAAAACTGTTTTTT. Full variable domain (remainder filled in from reference TRBV29-1 and TRBJ1-4): SAVISQKPSRDICQRGTSLTIQCQVDSQVTMMFWYRQQPGQSLTLIATANQGSEATYESGFVIDKFPISRPNLTFSTLTVSNMSPEDSSIYLCSVSQGADEKLFFGSGTQLSVL.